This T cell receptor beta chain derives from a study of OX40 agonist ivuxolimab in advanced cancers. The wider study: Patients treated during dose escalation were battling hepatocellular carcinoma, melanoma, renal cell or head and neck cancer.

This CDR3 has 11 amino acids. Germline V gene sequence: CDR1 SQVTM, CDR2 ANQGSEA. Trimming removed 6 bases at V and 8 bases at J, with 10 bases between. The protocol was immunoSEQ multiplex PCR, while the TCRdb copy is restricted to in-frame clones and leaves out a portion. The table includes 65,000 to 95,000 clones, 91% detected once. The chain recombines TRBV29-1 with TRBJ2-2; D is uncertain. The source material was CD4+ or CD8+ T cells sorted from blood, sampled in a trial of the OX40 agonist ivuxolimab. This receptor was taken from an adult with an advanced solid tumor such as melanoma, head and neck, liver or kidney cancer. Here the CDR3 reads CSVQQAGELFF. CDR3 nucleotide sequence: TGCAGCGTACAGCAGGCGGGGGAGCTGTTTTTT.